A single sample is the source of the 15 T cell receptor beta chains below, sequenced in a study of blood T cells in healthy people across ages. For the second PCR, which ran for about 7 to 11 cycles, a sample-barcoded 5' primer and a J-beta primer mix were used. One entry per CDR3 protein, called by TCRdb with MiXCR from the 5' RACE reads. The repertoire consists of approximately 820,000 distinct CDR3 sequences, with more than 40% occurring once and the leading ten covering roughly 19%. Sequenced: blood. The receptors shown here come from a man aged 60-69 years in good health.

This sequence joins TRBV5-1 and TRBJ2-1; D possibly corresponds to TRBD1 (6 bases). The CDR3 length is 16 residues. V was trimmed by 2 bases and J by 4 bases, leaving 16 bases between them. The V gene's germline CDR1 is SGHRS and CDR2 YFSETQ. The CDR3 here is CASSFPRDTNYNEQFF. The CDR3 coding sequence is TGCGCCAGCAGCTTCCCCCGGGACACCAATTACAATGAGCAGTTCTTC.

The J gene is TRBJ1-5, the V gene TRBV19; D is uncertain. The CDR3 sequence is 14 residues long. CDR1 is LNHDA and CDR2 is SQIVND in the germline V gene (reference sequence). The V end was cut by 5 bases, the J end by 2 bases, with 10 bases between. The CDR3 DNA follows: TGTGCCAGTAGTGCTCTAAAGGGCAATCAGCCCCAGCATTTT. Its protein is CASSALKGNQPQHF.

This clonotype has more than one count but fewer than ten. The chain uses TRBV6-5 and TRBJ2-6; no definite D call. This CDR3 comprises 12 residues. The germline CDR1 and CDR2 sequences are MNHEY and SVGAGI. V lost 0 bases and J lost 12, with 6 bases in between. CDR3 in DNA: TGTGCCAGCAGTTACTCGCATGGCGTCCTGACTTTC. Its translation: CASSYSHGVLTF.

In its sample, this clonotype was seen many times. The CDR3 sequence is CASSLVLGNEQYF. CDR3 bases: TGTGCCAGCAGCTTAGTTTTGGGGAACGAGCAGTACTTC. The V and J genes are TRBV7-2 and TRBJ2-7; D is unclear. Germline CDR1 is SGHTA and CDR2 is FQGNSA. The CDR3 loop spans 13 amino acids. V lost 1 base, J lost 5 bases, and 9 bases lay in between.

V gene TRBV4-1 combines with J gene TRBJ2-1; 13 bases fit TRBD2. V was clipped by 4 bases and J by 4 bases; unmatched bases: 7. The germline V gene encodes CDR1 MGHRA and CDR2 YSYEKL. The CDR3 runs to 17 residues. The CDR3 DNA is TGCGCCAGCAGCCTATGGACTAGCGGGGGAGATTACAATGAGCAGTTCTTC. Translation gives CASSLWTSGGDYNEQFF.

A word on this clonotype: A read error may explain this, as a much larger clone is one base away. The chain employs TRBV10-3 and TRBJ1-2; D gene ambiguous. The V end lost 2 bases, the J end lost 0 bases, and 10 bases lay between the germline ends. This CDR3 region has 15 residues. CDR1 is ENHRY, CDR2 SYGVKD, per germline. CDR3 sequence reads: CAISEAVATNYGYTF. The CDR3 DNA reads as TGTGCCATCAGTGAGGCGGTGGCAACTAACTATGGCTACACCTTC.

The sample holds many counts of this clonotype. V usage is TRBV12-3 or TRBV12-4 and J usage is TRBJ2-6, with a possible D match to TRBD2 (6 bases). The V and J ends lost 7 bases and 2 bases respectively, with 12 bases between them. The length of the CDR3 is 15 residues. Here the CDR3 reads CASTLGGTGANVLTF. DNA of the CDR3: TGTGCCAGCACCTTAGGCGGGACTGGGGCCAACGTCCTGACTTTC.

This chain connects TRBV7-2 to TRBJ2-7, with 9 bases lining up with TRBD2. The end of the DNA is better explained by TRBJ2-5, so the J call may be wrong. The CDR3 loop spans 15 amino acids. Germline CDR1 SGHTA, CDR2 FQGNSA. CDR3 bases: TGTGCCAGCAGCTTAGCGCGGCGGGGGGGCGAGACCCAGTACTTC. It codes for CASSLARRGGETQYF.

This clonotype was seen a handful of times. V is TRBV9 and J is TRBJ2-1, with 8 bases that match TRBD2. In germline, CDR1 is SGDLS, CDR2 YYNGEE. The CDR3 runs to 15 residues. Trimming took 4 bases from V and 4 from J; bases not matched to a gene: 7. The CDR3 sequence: CASSPAGGRYNEQFF. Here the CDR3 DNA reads TGTGCCAGCAGCCCCGCGGGGGGACGTTACAATGAGCAGTTCTTC. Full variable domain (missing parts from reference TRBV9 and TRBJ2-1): DSGVTQTPKHLITATGQRVTLRCSPRSGDLSVYWYQQSLDQGLQFLIQYYNGEERAKGNILERFSAQQFPDLHSELNLSSLELGDSALYFCASSPAGGRYNEQFFGPGTRLTVL.

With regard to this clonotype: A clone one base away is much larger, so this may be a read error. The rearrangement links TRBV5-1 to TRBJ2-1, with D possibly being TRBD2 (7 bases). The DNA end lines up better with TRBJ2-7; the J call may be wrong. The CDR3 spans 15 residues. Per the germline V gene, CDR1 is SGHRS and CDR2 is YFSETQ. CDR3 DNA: TGCGCCAGCAGCTACTTTGCGGGGGCCTACAATGAGCAGTACTTC. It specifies CASSYFAGAYNEQYF.

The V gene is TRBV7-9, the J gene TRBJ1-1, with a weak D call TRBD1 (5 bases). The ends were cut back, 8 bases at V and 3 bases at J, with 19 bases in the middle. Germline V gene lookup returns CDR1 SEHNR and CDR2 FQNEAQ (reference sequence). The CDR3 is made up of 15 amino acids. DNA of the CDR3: TGTGCCAGCGGGGACTCAAGGGTTTACGACACTGAAGCTTTCTTT. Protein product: CASGDSRVYDTEAFF.

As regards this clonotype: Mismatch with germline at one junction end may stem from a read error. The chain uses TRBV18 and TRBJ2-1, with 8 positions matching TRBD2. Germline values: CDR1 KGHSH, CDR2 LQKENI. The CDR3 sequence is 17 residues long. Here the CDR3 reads CASSPFSGDSSYKEQFF. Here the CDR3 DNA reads TGTGCCAGCTCACCTTTTAGCGGGGACTCCTCCTACAAGGAGCAGTTCTTC.

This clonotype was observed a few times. Here the CDR3 reads CSARDPPAGYTF. CDR3 bases: TGCAGTGCTAGAGATCCTCCGGCTGGCTACACCTTC. This sequence joins TRBV20-1 and TRBJ1-2; D is unclear. The CDR3 runs to 12 residues. The germline CDR1 and CDR2 sequences are DFQATT and SNEGSKA (reference sequence). V lost 0 bases to trimming and J lost 7 bases, with 9 bases between them.

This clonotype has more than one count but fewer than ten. The CDR3 here is CASSGQGVNTEAFF. Written as DNA, the CDR3 is TGTGCCAGCAGTGGACAGGGCGTGAACACTGAAGCTTTCTTT. The rearrangement joins TRBV6-6 to TRBJ1-1; 8 bases line up with TRBD1. V gave up 5 bases and J gave up 0 bases; unmatched junction bases: 2. Germline-derived CDR1 and CDR2 are MNHNY and SVGAGI (reference sequence). This CDR3 spans 14 amino acids.

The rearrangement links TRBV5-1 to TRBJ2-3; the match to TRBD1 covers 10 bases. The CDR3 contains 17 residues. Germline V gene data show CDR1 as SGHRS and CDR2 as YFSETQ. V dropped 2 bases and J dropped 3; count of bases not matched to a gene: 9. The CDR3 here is CASSLYGQGGMTDTQYF. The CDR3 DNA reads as TGCGCCAGCAGCTTATATGGACAGGGGGGAATGACAGATACGCAGTATTTT. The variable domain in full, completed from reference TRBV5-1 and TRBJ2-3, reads KAGVTQTPRYLIKTRGQQVTLSCSPISGHRSVSWYQQTPGQGLQFLFEYFSETQRNKGNFPGRFSGRQFSNSRSEMNVSTLELGDSALYLCASSLYGQGGMTDTQYFGPGTRLTVL.